The 17 T cell receptor beta chains listed next were all sequenced from one sample in a study of T cells in Graves' hyperthyroidism and ophthalmopathy. RNA transcripts yielded amplified TCR beta CDR3 regions. TCR CDR3 underwent first-round RT-PCR with the HTBI primer set. TCRdb itself ran the multiplex PCR reads through MiXCR, one entry per CDR3 protein. The sample has a few hundred thousand distinct CDR3 sequences; about 14% are singletons. Material for sequencing was blood. The source of these receptors is a woman aged 40 to 50 with Graves' hyperthyroidism that later progressed to Graves' ophthalmopathy.

This clonotype was picked up many times. The V and J genes are TRBV20-1 and TRBJ2-1; D is unresolved. This CDR3 region has 14 residues. V was shortened by 0 bases and J by 9 bases, with 15 bases between the two germline ends. From germline, CDR1 is DFQATT and CDR2 SNEGSKA (reference sequence). CDR3 in DNA: TGCAGTGCTAGAGACAGTTCGTCGGTTTCTGAGCAGTTCTTC. Amino acids: CSARDSSSVSEQFF.

The chain combines TRBV29-1 with TRBJ1-2; D is perhaps TRBD1 (5 bases). The V gene lost 5 bases and the J gene lost 4 bases, with 14 bases spanning the gap. Germline CDR1 and CDR2: SQVTM and ANQGSEA. The CDR3 has 13 amino acids. CDR3 in amino acids: CSVWDGSFYGYTF. Here the CDR3 DNA reads TGCAGCGTTTGGGACGGATCTTTCTATGGCTACACCTTC.

This clonotype has a count of ten or more. The CDR3 nucleotides are TGTGCCAGCAGTTTATCGGGCACAGATACGCAGTATTTT. This sequence encodes CASSLSGTDTQYF. The J gene is TRBJ2-3, the V gene TRBV28; D call uncertain. Trimming removed 1 base at V and 1 base at J, with 3 bases between. Per germline, CDR1 MDHEN and CDR2 SYDVKM. There are 13 residues in the CDR3.

The genes are TRBV5-1 and TRBJ2-2; maybe TRBD2 (5 bases). Trimming took off 4 bases at V and 0 bases at J, with 13 bases between the two ends. CDR3 size: 16 residues. Per germline, CDR1 SGHRS and CDR2 YFSETQ. CDR3 coding DNA: TGCGCCAGCAGCCCGGGAACTACTTCGAACACCGGGGAGCTGTTTTTT. Residues: CASSPGTTSNTGELFF.

Comment on this clonotype: This may come from a read error, since a much larger clone is one base off. The chain is built from TRBV28 and TRBJ2-6; the D gene is possibly TRBD1 (5 bases). Trimming cost V 7 bases and J 4 bases, with 17 bases left between them. Germline CDR1 MDHEN, CDR2 SYDVKM. The CDR3 contains 16 residues. The CDR3: CASKPRMTAGANVLTF. In DNA, the CDR3 is TGTGCCAGCAAACCCCGGATGACAGCCGGGGCCAACGTCCTGACTTTC. Supplemented by reference TRBV28 and TRBJ2-6, the full variable domain reads DVKVTQSSRYLVKRTGEKVFLECVQDMDHENMFWYRQDPGLGLRLIYFSYDVKMKEKGDIPEGYSVSREKKERFSLILESASTNQTSMYLCASKPRMTAGANVLTFGAGSRLTVL.

As for this clonotype: The junction and the germline gene differ at one end; a read error may be behind it. The V and J genes are TRBV5-1 and TRBJ2-3; D ambiguous. Germline V lookup: CDR1 SGHRS, CDR2 YFSETQ. The CDR3 is made up of 14 amino acids. CDR3 amino acids: CASSSRDSTDTQCF. The CDR3 coding sequence is TGCGCCAGCAGCTCGCGAGATAGCACAGATACTCAGTGTTTT.

This clonotype was picked up many times. This chain's CDR3 is CASSEPQGAGETQYF. The CDR3 DNA sequence: TGTGCCAGCAGTGAACCACAGGGGGCCGGGGAGACCCAGTACTTC. The chain links TRBV25-1 to TRBJ2-5; 9 nucleotides align to TRBD1. This CDR3 spans 15 amino acids. Germline loops: CDR1 MGHDK, CDR2 SYGVNS. Trimming removed 2 bases from V and 5 bases from J; junction bases left unmatched: 6.

This clonotype was seen many times. The V and J genes are TRBV15 and TRBJ2-5; 8 bases agree with TRBD2. This CDR3 is 13 amino acids long. J lost 5 bases, V lost 1 base, and 0 bases had no gene match. CDR1 and CDR2 from the germline V gene are LNHNV and YYDKDF (reference sequence). The CDR3 bases are TGTGCCACCAGCAGAGCTAGCGGGGAGACCCAGTACTTC. Translating gives CATSRASGETQYF.

This clonotype was counted between two and nine times. The genes are TRBV19 and TRBJ2-1, with TRBD2 identical over 15 bases. The CDR3 extends over 18 amino acids. CDR1 and CDR2 from the germline V gene are LNHDA and SQIVND (reference sequence). V shed 3 bases, J shed 6 bases, and the junction held 9 bases outside the gene matches. The CDR3: CASSIRRGLAGGINEQFF. The CDR3 DNA reads as TGTGCCAGTAGTATCAGGCGGGGACTAGCGGGGGGAATCAATGAGCAGTTCTTC.

The table lists this clonotype with many counts. This sequence joins TRBV2 and TRBJ2-3; TRBD2 matches 10 bases. CDR1 is SNHLY, CDR2 FYNNEI, per germline. Trimming removed 1 base from V and 9 bases from J; junction bases left unmatched: 7. CDR3 length: 15 amino acids. The CDR3 DNA follows: TGTGCCAGCAGTGAAGAACAGCGGGAGGGGGAGACGCAGTATTTT. Translation gives CASSEEQREGETQYF.

This clonotype was seen only a few times. The V call is TRBV15, the J call TRBJ2-2; D is ambiguous. The CDR3 covers 15 residues. Germline V gene lookup returns CDR1 LNHNV and CDR2 YYDKDF (reference sequence). V lost 8 bases, J lost 4 bases, and 17 bases lay in between. The CDR3 sequence: CATSLGPLGTGELFF. CDR3 DNA: TGTGCCACCTCCCTTGGACCCCTGGGCACCGGGGAGCTGTTTTTT.

Points on this clonotype: This may be a read error, as it is one base from a much larger clone. The chain is built from TRBV12-3 or TRBV12-4 and TRBJ2-1; TRBD2 matches 13 bases. This CDR3 is built from 16 residues. V trimming: 5 bases; J trimming: 11 bases; junction bases outside the gene matches: 12. The CDR3 protein is CASSRPRTSGSSKQFF. In DNA form, the CDR3 reads TGTGCCAGCAGTCGCCCCCGGACTAGCGGGAGCTCTAAGCAGTTCTTC.

This clonotype appeared a few times. The chain employs TRBV6-1 and TRBJ1-5; the D is unclear. The V end was cut by 8 bases, the J end by 9 bases, with 8 bases between. The CDR3 has 10 residues. From germline, CDR1 is MNHNS and CDR2 SASEGT. The CDR3 nucleotides read TGTGCCAGCGGAATGAGGCCCCAGCATTTT. This translates into CASGMRPQHF.

The chain employs TRBV18 and TRBJ1-1; D not certain. V lost 4 bases and J 1 base, leaving 16 bases between the germline ends. This CDR3 spans 16 amino acids. The V gene's germline CDR1 is KGHSH and CDR2 LQKENI. The CDR3 loop is CASSRPEGLGNTEAFF. The CDR3 DNA follows: TGTGCCAGCTCACGCCCGGAGGGCTTGGGGAACACTGAAGCTTTCTTT.

This clonotype occurred many times. The J gene is TRBJ2-1, the V gene TRBV18; TRBD2 matches 10 bases. The CDR3 extends over 15 amino acids. Germline CDR1 and CDR2: KGHSH and LQKENI. V shed 3 bases and J 7 bases; nucleotides not matched to a gene: 6. As DNA, the CDR3 is TGTGCCAGCTCACCGCTAGCGGGAGTTAGGAATGAGCAGTTCTTC. This gives the protein CASSPLAGVRNEQFF.

This clonotype was recorded many times. The V and J genes are TRBV28 and TRBJ1-1, with D possibly matching TRBD1 (6 bases). This CDR3 region has 13 residues. Germline CDR1 is MDHEN and CDR2 is SYDVKM. V shed 5 bases and J shed 4 bases, with 11 bases lying between them. The CDR3 here is CASSEQGSTEAFF. The CDR3 nucleotides are TGTGCCAGCAGTGAACAGGGATCCACTGAAGCTTTCTTT.

The sample holds many counts of this clonotype. The chain links TRBV3-1 to TRBJ2-3; 14 bases are shared with TRBD2. V trimming: 6 bases; J trimming: 2 bases; junction bases outside the gene matches: 13. The CDR3 runs 19 residues. Germline assignment: CDR1 LGHDT and CDR2 YNNKEL (reference sequence). The CDR3: CASSKGLAGVSGHTDTQYF. CDR3 sequence (DNA): TGTGCCAGCAGTAAGGGACTAGCGGGAGTCTCGGGACACACAGATACGCAGTATTTT.